These 6 T cell receptor beta chains originate from one sample sequenced in a study of tissue T cells after allogeneic stem cell transplantation. The method was immunoSEQ multiplex PCR; TCRdb's version includes in-frame clones alone and lacks a portion of them. Counted here are fewer than 6,500 clones, approximately 30% occurring once; the ten biggest clones make up approximately 4.5%. The time point: mouse harvest day 14 after allogeneic transplant. The graft held 10^6 splenic CD5+ T cells and 10^7 T-cell-depleted bone marrow cells. The sample consisted of skin. The origin of the receptors is a female BALB/c mouse given C57BL/6 T cells with graft-versus-host disease after an allogeneic hematopoietic cell transplant.

Details on this clone: Genes and germline come from the mouse. The CDR3 is cut off 1 residue early in the read; its end comes from the germline J gene. The chain has TRBV20 and TRBJ2-3, with 10 positions matching TRBD2. The V gene's germline CDR1 is GFQATS and CDR2 STVNSAI. The CDR3 runs 13 residues. V was clipped by 6 bases and J by 5 bases; unmatched bases: 5. Partial CDR3 DNA: TGTGGTGCCCTGGGGGGGCGGAAAGAAACGCTGTAT. It specifies CGALGGRKETLY. The full CDR3 is CGALGGRKETLYF.

Details on this clone: Mouse gene names apply. Sequencing ends 1 residue short of the CDR3 end; the germline J gene provides the rest. The chain is built from TRBV4 and TRBJ2-7; D is perhaps TRBD1 (6 bases). Trimming cost V 4 bases and J 4 bases, with 8 bases left between them. Germline V lookup: CDR1 LGHDT, CDR2 YNNKQL (reference sequence). CDR3 length equals 12 residues. The CDR3 DNA, read in part, is TGTGCCAGCAGCTTGGGACAATATGAACAGTAC. Protein: CASSLGQYEQY. Given in full, the CDR3 is CASSLGQYEQYF.

A note on this clone: Genes and germline come from the mouse. The read comes to an end 1 residue before the CDR3 does, leaving the germline J gene to fill in the end. The chain recombines TRBV29 with TRBJ2-3, with D tentatively TRBD1 (5 bases). The CDR3 sequence is 15 residues long. From germline, CDR1 is MSHET and CDR2 SYDVDS. V lost 6 bases and J lost 3, with 16 bases in between. CDR3 DNA, as far as it was read: TGTGCTAGCAGCCCCCCCCCAGGGATGGCAGAAACGCTGTAT. Protein product: CASSPPPGMAETLY. In full, the CDR3 is CASSPPPGMAETLYF.

By share, this clone counts as medium-sized (0.01 to 0.1%). Mouse gene names apply. The read ends 1 residue before the CDR3 terminus; that terminus is restored from the germline J gene. The V and J genes are TRBV1 and TRBJ1-1; D may be TRBD1 (6 bases). Looked up from germline, CDR1 is NSQYPW and CDR2 is LRSPGD (reference sequence). CDR3 length: 14 amino acids. The germline V and J ends were trimmed by 6 bases and 0 bases, with 11 bases remaining between them. The CDR3 is CTCSLRGANTEVFF. CDR3 bases read: TGCACCTGCAGCCTCAGGGGTGCAAACACAGAAGTCTTC.

Comments on this clone: Germline and genes here are mouse. The read halts 1 residue ahead of the CDR3 end, with the missing end drawn from the germline J gene. The J gene is TRBJ2-1, the V gene TRBV19; D may be TRBD1 or TRBD2 (6 bases each). V lost 2 bases to trimming and J lost 4 bases, with 10 bases between them. Germline V gives CDR1 FNHDT, CDR2 SITEND (reference sequence). The CDR3 length is 14 residues. Incomplete CDR3 DNA: TGTGCCAGCAGTATTGGGGGCGAGTATGCTGAGCAGTTC. It is translated as CASSIGGEYAEQF. In full, the CDR3 reads CASSIGGEYAEQFF. The whole variable domain, filled in from reference TRBV19 and TRBJ2-1, reads GGIITQTPKFLIGQEGQKLTLKCQQNFNHDTMYWYRQDSGKGLRLIYYSITENDLQKGDLSEGYDASREKKSSFSLTVTSAQKNEMAVFLCASSIGGEYAEQFFGPGTRLTVL.

This clone is medium-sized within its sample. The gene names given are mouse names. The covered CDR3 bases are TGCTCCAGCAGTCAATCGGGGGACTGGGGCTATGAACAGTAC. Translating gives CSSSQSGDWGYEQY. The full CDR3 protein reads CSSSQSGDWGYEQYF. The chain has TRBV23 and TRBJ2-7; TRBD2 was called by the table and not checked on the DNA. The CDR3 is cut off 1 residue early in the read; its end comes from the germline J gene. The CDR3 spans 15 residues. Germline V gene lookup returns CDR1 KGHTA and CDR2 FQNQQP.